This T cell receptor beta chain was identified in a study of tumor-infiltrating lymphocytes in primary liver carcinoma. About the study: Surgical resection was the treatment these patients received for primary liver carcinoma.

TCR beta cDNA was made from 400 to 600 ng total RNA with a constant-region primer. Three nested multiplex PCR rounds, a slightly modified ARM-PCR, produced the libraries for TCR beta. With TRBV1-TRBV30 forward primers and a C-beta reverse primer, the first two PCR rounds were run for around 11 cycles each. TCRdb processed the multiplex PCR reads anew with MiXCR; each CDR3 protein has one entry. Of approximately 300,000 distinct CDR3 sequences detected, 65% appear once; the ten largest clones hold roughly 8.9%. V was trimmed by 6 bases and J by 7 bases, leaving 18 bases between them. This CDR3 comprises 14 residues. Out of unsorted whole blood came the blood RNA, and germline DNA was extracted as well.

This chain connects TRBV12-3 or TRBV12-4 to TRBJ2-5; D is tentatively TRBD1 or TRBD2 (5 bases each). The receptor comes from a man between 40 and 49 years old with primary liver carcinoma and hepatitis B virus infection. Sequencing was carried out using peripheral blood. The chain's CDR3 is CASRITSRGGTQYF. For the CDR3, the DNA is TGTGCCAGCAGGATCACTAGTCGGGGCGGGACCCAGTACTTC.